Listed below are T cell receptor beta chains from one sample, sequenced in a study of spatial heterogeneity in lung cancer. TCRdb re-called the 5' RACE reads through MiXCR, storing one row per CDR3 protein. This table has 45,000 to 50,000 distinct CDR3 sequences, 10% to 15% appearing once. This specimen was PBMCs, taken at follow-up. These receptor sequences come from a male donor with early-stage non-small cell lung cancer. Each CDR3 is given with its conserved first and last residue. A D gene is named only where the DNA matches it firmly. Rows may omit the clone size; those that give it use once, few, many or a size class.

j_call d_call v_call clone_size cdr3_aa cdr3_nt
TRBJ2-5 . TRBV29-1 . CAVGQETQYF TGCGCGGTGGGGCAGGAGACCCAGTACTTC
TRBJ1-1 . TRBV9 many CASSVGIGVENTEAFF TGTGCCAGCAGCGTAGGTATCGGGGTGGAGAACACTGAAGCTTTCTTT
TRBJ2-2 . TRBV5-1 many CASSRVAGATNTGELFF TGCGCCAGCAGTAGGGTAGCAGGAGCTACGAACACCGGGGAGCTGTTTTTT
TRBJ2-6 TRBD1 TRBV30 . CAWRSPTGKFPGANVLTF TGTGCCTGGAGAAGCCCGACAGGGAAATTTCCTGGGGCCAACGTCCTGACTTTC
TRBJ2-2 . TRBV18 many CASSPTPGSPNTGELFF TGTGCCAGCTCACCAACTCCAGGGAGCCCGAACACCGGGGAGCTGTTTTTT
TRBJ2-5 . TRBV12-3/TRBV12-4 many CASNRDFQETQYF TGTGCCAGCAACAGGGACTTTCAAGAGACCCAGTACTTC
TRBJ1-2 . TRBV29-1 many CSVGQGNGYTF TGCAGCGTGGGGCAGGGGAATGGCTACACCTTC
TRBJ1-4 . TRBV3-1 few CASSRFRTTNEKLFF TGTGCCAGCAGCCGCTTTCGAACAACTAATGAAAAACTGTTTTTT
TRBJ1-2 . TRBV4-3 many CASSQDVQGYGYTF TGCGCCAGCAGCCAAGATGTGCAGGGCTATGGCTACACCTTC
TRBJ1-2 . TRBV20-1 many CSAREPSANNYGYTF TGCAGTGCTAGAGAACCGAGTGCTAATAACTATGGCTACACCTTC
TRBJ2-1 TRBD2 TRBV9 . CASSVGPSGAPSYNEQFF TGTGCCAGCAGCGTAGGTCCTAGCGGGGCCCCCTCCTACAATGAGCAGTTCTTC
TRBJ2-4 TRBD2 TRBV20-1 few CSASPSGENIQYF TGCAGTGCTAGCCCAAGCGGGGAAAACATTCAGTACTTC
TRBJ2-5 TRBD1 TRBV6-2/TRBV6-3 . CASSGGTGRQETQYF TGTGCCAGCAGCGGCGGGACAGGGAGGCAAGAGACCCAGTACTTC
TRBJ2-3 . TRBV7-9 many CASSSRGVQHTDTQYF TGTGCCAGCAGCTCGAGGGGGGTACAGCACACAGATACGCAGTATTTT
TRBJ2-5 . TRBV20-1 many CSARASLKAQETQYF TGCAGTGCTAGAGCGAGCCTAAAAGCCCAAGAGACCCAGTACTTC
TRBJ1-1 . TRBV30 many CAWNQGLMMNTEAFF TGTGCCTGGAACCAGGGACTGATGATGAACACTGAAGCTTTCTTT
TRBJ1-1 TRBD1 TRBV2 . CASSYEQGRTEAFF TGTGCCAGCTCATATGAACAGGGGCGGACTGAAGCTTTCTTT
TRBJ1-1 . TRBV30 few CAWSLRGNTEAFF TGTGCCTGGAGTCTCAGGGGCAACACTGAAGCTTTCTTT
TRBJ1-3 . TRBV5-1 many CASSFAASGDGSGNTIYF TGCGCCAGCAGTTTTGCAGCGTCGGGGGACGGCTCTGGAAACACCATATATTTT
TRBJ2-2 . TRBV5-1 many CASSVRTENTGELFF TGCGCCAGCAGCGTGAGGACAGAGAACACCGGGGAGCTGTTTTTT
TRBJ1-1 . TRBV28 . CASRTTEAFF TGTGCCAGCAGGACCACTGAAGCTTTCTTT
TRBJ2-6 . TRBV7-2 . CASSLEASGANVLTF TGTGCCAGCAGCCTCGAGGCCTCTGGGGCCAACGTCCTGACTTTC
TRBJ1-1 . TRBV13 . CASSYWDSLNTEAFF TGTGCCAGCAGCTACTGGGACTCCCTGAACACTGAAGCTTTCTTT
TRBJ2-6 . TRBV5-6 few CASSAGRKSSGANVLTF TGTGCCAGCAGCGCCGGACGGAAGAGCTCTGGGGCCAACGTCCTGACTTTC
TRBJ2-3 TRBD2 TRBV20-1 . CSAARGRPDTQYF TGCAGTGCTGCTCGCGGGAGACCGGATACGCAGTATTTT
TRBJ1-5 TRBD1 TRBV7-2 few CASSLVLEGQGNQPQHF TGTGCCAGCAGCTTAGTCCTGGAGGGACAGGGCAATCAGCCCCAGCATTTT
TRBJ1-5 TRBD1 TRBV12-3/TRBV12-4 many CASRPTGESNQPQHF TGTGCCAGCAGACCAACAGGGGAGAGCAATCAGCCCCAGCATTTT
TRBJ2-1 TRBD2 TRBV11-2 few CASSLDPTSGRSLFF TGTGCCAGCAGCTTAGACCCGACTAGCGGGAGATCACTTTTCTTC
TRBJ1-1 . TRBV5-6 few CASSLYSNTEAFF TGTGCCAGCAGCTTGTACTCAAACACTGAAGCTTTCTTT
TRBJ2-2 . TRBV24-1 many CAGRGTGELFF TGTGCCGGGAGGGGGACCGGGGAGCTGTTTTTT
TRBJ2-7 . TRBV15 few CATSRDKRVGYYEQYF TGTGCCACCAGCAGAGATAAAAGGGTCGGTTACTACGAGCAGTACTTC
TRBJ2-3 . TRBV5-1 few CASSSLRDTQYF TGCGCCAGCAGCTCCCTTCGCGATACGCAGTATTTT
TRBJ2-7 . TRBV30 . CAWSNGVKDEQYF TGTGCCTGGAGTAACGGGGTGAAGGACGAGCAGTACTTC
TRBJ2-7 . TRBV18 few CASSPEGSRAGEQYF TGTGCCAGCTCACCAGAGGGGAGCAGGGCAGGCGAGCAGTACTTC
TRBJ2-5 . TRBV12-3/TRBV12-4 . CASSHPPSGAETQYF TGTGCCAGCAGCCACCCCCCGTCAGGAGCGGAGACCCAGTACTTC
TRBJ1-5 . TRBV7-9 many CASSRQKDQPQHF TGTGCCAGCAGCCGGCAGAAAGATCAGCCCCAGCATTTT
TRBJ1-5 . TRBV27 . CASSLSGGANQPQHF TGTGCCAGCAGTTTATCAGGGGGTGCAAATCAGCCCCAGCATTTT
TRBJ2-5 . TRBV28 many CASSPGLGAQETQYF TGTGCCAGCAGTCCGGGGCTCGGGGCACAAGAGACCCAGTACTTC
TRBJ1-2 TRBD1 TRBV12-3/TRBV12-4 many CASSYLPQGAKDGYTF TGTGCCAGCAGTTACCTCCCCCAGGGGGCGAAGGATGGCTACACCTTC
TRBJ2-7 . TRBV3-1 . CASSPAALNYEQYF TGTGCCAGCAGCCCCGCCGCTTTGAACTACGAGCAGTACTTC
TRBJ1-2 . TRBV12-5 many CASASGGSSGYTF TGTGCTAGCGCGAGCGGAGGGAGCAGCGGCTACACCTTC
TRBJ2-5 . TRBV20-1 . CSARDIGTHGETQYF TGCAGTGCTAGAGATATCGGAACGCACGGAGAGACCCAGTACTTC
TRBJ1-2 . TRBV7-8 few CASSFLRLKRYGYTF TGTGCCAGCAGCTTCCTAAGACTGAAGAGATATGGCTACACCTTC
TRBJ2-1 TRBD2 TRBV6-2/TRBV6-3 many CASSYFPGTSGRPFREQFF TGTGCCAGCAGTTACTTCCCGGGGACTAGCGGGAGGCCCTTCCGTGAGCAGTTCTTC
TRBJ2-1 . TRBV2 many CASCGATYNEQFF TGTGCCAGCTGTGGGGCTACCTACAATGAGCAGTTCTTC
TRBJ2-3 . TRBV5-1 few CASSLAISKGDTQYF TGCGCCAGCAGCTTGGCCATTTCAAAGGGAGATACGCAGTATTTT
TRBJ2-1 TRBD2 TRBV6-5 few CASSLPSGEEQFF TGTGCCAGCAGTCTCCCTAGCGGGGAGGAGCAGTTCTTC
TRBJ1-5 TRBD1 TRBV12-3/TRBV12-4 many CASSTGTGANQPQHF TGTGCCAGCAGCACTGGGACAGGGGCAAATCAGCCCCAGCATTTT
TRBJ1-4 . TRBV6-1 many CASRDRTNEKLFF TGTGCCAGCAGAGACAGGACTAATGAAAAACTGTTTTTT
TRBJ1-1 . TRBV7-2 few CASSPAERGTEAFF TGTGCCAGCAGCCCTGCGGAGCGGGGCACTGAAGCTTTCTTT
TRBJ2-7 TRBD2 TRBV20-1 many CSARSRPTPQRGVTYEQYF TGCAGTGCCCGGTCGCGACCCACACCCCAGCGGGGAGTGACCTACGAGCAGTACTTC